These 10 T cell receptor beta chains share one sample of origin, sequenced in a study of cytomegalovirus exposure and HLA in healthy donors. PCR involved 60 Vbeta and 13 Jbeta primers. TCRdb's table, derived via immunoSEQ multiplex PCR, lists solely in-frame clones and lacks some. The sample includes 150,000 to 200,000 clones, 68% seen only once; the top ten take around 4%. The sample taken for sequencing was PBMCs. All receptors derive from a woman aged 18 to 35 in good health and CMV-seropositive.

The chain joins TRBV28 to TRBJ2-1, with D maybe TRBD2 (5 bases). Trimming pared 3 bases from V and 4 bases from J, leaving 13 bases between. Germline V gives CDR1 MDHEN, CDR2 SYDVKM. The CDR3 has 15 residues. Here the CDR3 DNA reads TGTGCCAGCAGTTTCGGTGCGGGCCCATACAATGAGCAGTTCTTC. Encoded protein: CASSFGAGPYNEQFF. The whole variable domain, remainder taken from reference TRBV28 and TRBJ2-1, is DVKVTQSSRYLVKRTGEKVFLECVQDMDHENMFWYRQDPGLGLRLIYFSYDVKMKEKGDIPEGYSVSREKKERFSLILESASTNQTSMYLCASSFGAGPYNEQFFGPGTRLTVL.

The CDR3 sequence: CASSLNRGTPNEQYF. The CDR3 DNA reads TGTGCCAGCAGCTTAAACAGGGGCACACCTAACGAGCAGTACTTC. V is TRBV7-9 and J is TRBJ2-7; 7 bases are a match to TRBD1. V was clipped by 2 bases and J by 5 bases; unmatched bases: 9. Germline V gene sequence: CDR1 SEHNR, CDR2 FQNEAQ (reference sequence). The CDR3 is 15 amino acids.

The V and J genes are TRBV4-2 and TRBJ2-7; 11 nucleotides match TRBD2. Germline lookup yields CDR1 LGHNA and CDR2 YNFKEQ. J lost 1 base, V lost 0 bases, and 5 bases had no gene match. The CDR3 is made up of 17 amino acids. CDR3 coding DNA: TGTGCCAGCAGCCAAGAGGAGGGACTAGCGGATTCCTACGAGCAGTACTTC. It encodes CASSQEEGLADSYEQYF.

This clone showed up just a few times. The V and J genes are TRBV6-1 and TRBJ2-6, with D unclear. Trimming stripped 3 bases from V and 4 bases from J, with 10 bases between. The CDR3 extends over 15 amino acids. CDR1 and CDR2 from the germline V gene are MNHNS and SASEGT. The CDR3 sequence: CASSDIFAGANVLTF. The DNA of the CDR3 is TGTGCCAGCAGTGACATCTTCGCGGGGGCCAACGTCCTGACTTTC.

The V gene is TRBV5-1, the J gene TRBJ1-5; D not certain. The CDR3 contains 15 residues. The ends were cut back, 0 bases at V and 2 bases at J, with 9 bases in the middle. CDR1 and CDR2 from the germline V gene are SGHRS and YFSETQ. DNA for the CDR3: TGCGCCAGCAGCTTGGACGGTTTTGGCAATCAGCCCCAGCATTTT. It translates to CASSLDGFGNQPQHF.

The chain uses TRBV6-5 and TRBJ1-4; possibly TRBD1 for D (6 bases). V lost 5 bases, J lost 8 bases, and 15 bases lay in between. CDR3 length: 14 residues. Germline V CDR1 and CDR2: MNHEY, SVGAGI. The CDR3 sequence is CASSRGGSGEKLFF. CDR3 nucleotides: TGTGCCAGCAGTAGGGGGGGCTCGGGAGAAAAACTGTTTTTT.

This clone was seen more than once but under ten times. The V and J genes are TRBV30 and TRBJ1-2, with 7 positions matching TRBD1. There are 14 residues in the CDR3. The trim removed 0 bases at V and 0 bases at J, leaving 1 base unmatched. The V gene's germline CDR1 is GTSNPN and CDR2 SVGIG (reference sequence). CDR3 bases: TGTGCCTGGAGTGTAGGGACAGCTAACTATGGCTACACCTTC. It encodes CAWSVGTANYGYTF.

V is TRBV6-5 and J is TRBJ1-5; D is ambiguous. The V gene's germline CDR1 is MNHEY and CDR2 SVGAGI. The CDR3 sequence is 15 residues long. Deletions cut 6 bases from V and 1 base from J, with 13 bases between. Written as DNA, the CDR3 is TGTGCCAGCAGAACTAATTTTAACAGCAATCAGCCCCAGCATTTT. Encoded protein: CASRTNFNSNQPQHF.

This clone showed up just a few times. The V call is TRBV2, the J call TRBJ2-7; D unclear. The ends were cut back, 3 bases at V and 11 bases at J, with 14 bases in the middle. The length of the CDR3 is 12 residues. In germline, CDR1 is SNHLY, CDR2 FYNNEI. The CDR3 bases are TGTGCCAGCAGTGAGTCAACAAGCGCTAAGTACTTC. Residues: CASSESTSAKYF.

This clone occurred a few times. The V call is TRBV16, the J call TRBJ1-2; the D gene is possibly TRBD1 (5 bases). The CDR3 totals 17 residues. Germline assignment: CDR1 KGHSY and CDR2 FQNENV. V lost 4 bases to trimming and J lost 4 bases, with 22 bases between them. The CDR3 nucleotides are TGTGCCAGCAGCCCTTCCTCAGGGTATCTCTTGTCCTATGGCTACACCTTC. This codes for CASSPSSGYLLSYGYTF.